This T cell receptor (beta chain) was profiled in a study of blood T cell repertoires in COVID-19. Study-wide context: Samples of COVID-19 (acute and convalescent) were obtained from the United States, Italy and Spain.

Sequencing used immunoSEQ multiplex PCR; TCRdb keeps in-frame clones, though not all of them. The table includes 140,000 to 150,000 clones, around 81% detected once. Germline V gives CDR1 SGHNT, CDR2 YYREEE (reference sequence). Trimming at V came to 1 base and at J to 1 base, leaving 2 bases not matched to a gene. The CDR3 loop spans 14 amino acids. The TCR was taken from a human donor in a cohort sampled during active COVID-19. The chain employs TRBV5-4 and TRBJ2-7, with 7 positions matching TRBD1. The specimen was peripheral blood. CDR3 loop: CASSLKGASYEQYF. In DNA, the CDR3 is TGTGCCAGCAGCTTGAAGGGGGCGTCCTACGAGCAGTACTTC.